One T cell receptor (beta chain) is described in this entry. Its antigen remains unidentified. Trimming took 6 bases from V and 6 from J; bases not matched to a gene: 7. There are 14 residues in the CDR3. The source of the sample is a study of T-cell reconstitution after alpha-beta-depleted transplantation in children. Study results and limitations: From newly produced T cells came most of the T-cell counts and diversity one year after transplant. Surviving recipient T cells and thymic progenitors accounted for the high day-60 TCRbeta diversity observed in some patients.

During its preparation, the TCRbeta library received unique molecular identifiers. TCRdb re-called the PCR reads through MiXCR, storing one row per CDR3 protein. The repertoire holds roughly 400,000 distinct CDR3 sequences, roughly 43% seen once, with about 30% in the top ten. The specimen comprised PBMCs, sampled before TCRalphabeta/CD19-depleted stem cell transplant. The TCR originated in a girl aged 2-10 years with aplastic anemia, due to receive a stem cell transplant. This sequence joins TRBV12-3 or TRBV12-4 and TRBJ2-7; 11 bases line up with TRBD1. In DNA form, the CDR3 reads TGTGCCAGCAGCCGGACAGGGGGCGCCTCCGAGCAGTACTTC. This gives the protein CASSRTGGASEQYF.